Each of the 22 T cell receptor beta chains below was sequenced from the same sample in a study of T-cell memory formation after mild COVID-19 (dated by TCRdb to the early 2020s). Library prep was done by 5' RACE. The sample was run on an Illumina NovaSeq 6000. TCRdb applied fastp at Q25 and MiXCR to the public reads, then kept only in-frame beta chains. One record per CDR3 amino acid sequence lists the most common genes and DNA. The sample contains hundreds of thousands of distinct CDR3 sequences, about a sixth of them found a single time. Together, the top ten hold 20% to 25% of the sample. Source material: PBMCs or a T cell subset sorted from them (not recorded which). Receptors were obtained from a man younger than 35 who had mild COVID-19 (a few samples of this study predate the infection). The sample titles of this study are shuffled in the database, so cell type and time point are left out; the donor was told from shared clones.

The CDR3 sequence is CATSDFSKSETQYF. For the CDR3, the DNA is TGTGCCACCAGTGATTTTTCAAAGTCGGAGACCCAGTACTTC. This chain connects TRBV24-1 to TRBJ2-5; D remains unclear. The germline V gene has CDR1 KGHDR and CDR2 SFDVKD. The CDR3 covers 14 residues. Trimming pared 1 base from V and 5 bases from J, leaving 10 bases between.

This clonotype was seen only once. The rearrangement joins TRBV5-6 to TRBJ2-1; D call uncertain. The V end lost 0 bases, the J end lost 4 bases, and 14 bases lay between the germline ends. Germline CDR1 and CDR2: SGHDT and YYEEEE. CDR3 length equals 16 residues. The DNA of the CDR3 is TGTGCCAGCAGCTTGGCCTTCGGTTCCGTATACAATGAGCAGTTCTTC. Its protein is CASSLAFGSVYNEQFF.

V and J are TRBV12-3 or TRBV12-4 and TRBJ1-5; the D gene is possibly TRBD1 (5 bases). Trimming pared 7 bases from V and 9 bases from J, leaving 19 bases between. The CDR3 runs to 14 residues. As DNA, the CDR3 is TGTGCCAGCACCCCCTGGGACTCGGGGATGCCCCAGCATTTT. It encodes CASTPWDSGMPQHF.

This clonotype has only a few counts. The chain employs TRBV20-1 and TRBJ1-5, with D perhaps TRBD1 (5 bases). V was trimmed by 6 bases and J by 6 bases, leaving 18 bases between them. The CDR3 covers 14 residues. Per the germline V gene, CDR1 is DFQATT and CDR2 is SNEGSKA (reference sequence). The CDR3 here is CSALQGKIGQPQHF. DNA for the CDR3: TGCAGTGCCCTTCAGGGCAAGATAGGTCAGCCCCAGCATTTT.

This clonotype was detected a few times. The V gene is TRBV20-1, the J gene TRBJ1-2; 7 nucleotides match TRBD1. This CDR3 has 12 amino acids. J lost 4 bases, V lost 6 bases, and 5 bases had no gene match. Germline CDR1 and CDR2: DFQATT and SNEGSKA (reference sequence). The CDR3 DNA reads TGCAGTGCCCCTGACAGGGTCTATGGCTACACCTTC. Its protein is CSAPDRVYGYTF.

The chain uses TRBV20-1 and TRBJ1-2, with 9 bases that match TRBD1. The CDR3 is made up of 15 amino acids. Germline CDR1 reads DFQATT; CDR2 reads SNEGSKA (reference sequence). V was clipped by 0 bases and J by 2 bases; unmatched bases: 4. CDR3 in DNA: TGCAGTGCTAGAGATCCCGGGACAGGGAACTATGGCTACACCTTC. Protein product: CSARDPGTGNYGYTF.

This clonotype was picked up a small number of times. The chain recombines TRBV10-3 with TRBJ2-7; no firm D call. In germline, CDR1 is ENHRY, CDR2 SYGVKD. Trimming took off 3 bases at V and 1 base at J, with 13 bases between the two ends. The CDR3 runs 15 residues. CDR3 coding DNA: TGTGCCATCAGTGATGTCCGGGTTTCTTCCTACGAGCAGTACTTC. Translation: CAISDVRVSSYEQYF.

This clonotype was counted only a few times. The DNA of the CDR3 is TGCAGTGCTAGAGATCGTTCAGACACTGAAGCTTTCTTT. This gives the protein CSARDRSDTEAFF. This chain uses TRBV20-1 with TRBJ1-1; D remains ambiguous. V shed 0 bases and J shed 3 bases, with 8 bases lying between them. The CDR3 runs 13 residues. The germline V gene has CDR1 DFQATT and CDR2 SNEGSKA (reference sequence).

This clonotype was counted a few times. The genes are TRBV5-1 and TRBJ1-1; unclear D gene. This CDR3 spans 15 amino acids. Trimming removed 2 bases from V and 0 bases from J, with 11 bases in between. CDR1 and CDR2 (germline): SGHRS, YFSETQ. The CDR3 region is CASSLHLQMNTEAFF. In DNA, the CDR3 is TGCGCCAGCAGCTTACACCTTCAAATGAACACTGAAGCTTTCTTT.

V gene TRBV29-1 combines with J gene TRBJ1-1, with TRBD1 identical over 7 bases. The CDR3 contains 12 residues. In germline, CDR1 is SQVTM, CDR2 ANQGSEA. Losses at the gene ends were 6 bases for V and 3 bases for J; bases not matched to a gene: 4. The CDR3 reads CSVGDSHTEAFF. Written as DNA, the CDR3 is TGCAGCGTGGGGGACAGCCACACTGAAGCTTTCTTT.

The chain employs TRBV6-1 and TRBJ1-5, with a weak D call TRBD1 (5 bases). Deletions cut 3 bases from V and 11 bases from J, with 17 bases between. The CDR3 runs 14 residues. The germline V gene has CDR1 MNHNS and CDR2 SASEGT. The CDR3 spells CASSDLAVRGAQHF. The CDR3 DNA reads as TGTGCCAGCAGTGATTTAGCCGTAAGAGGGGCCCAGCATTTT.

The table lists this clonotype with a few counts. The chain has TRBV7-2 and TRBJ2-2; D unresolved. Trimming cost V 1 base and J 3 bases, with 6 bases left between them. Per the germline V gene, CDR1 is SGHTA and CDR2 is FQGNSA. The CDR3 is made up of 14 amino acids. This CDR3 is CASSLGHYTGELFF. The CDR3 nucleotides are TGTGCCAGCAGCTTAGGGCATTACACCGGGGAGCTGTTTTTT. Using reference TRBV7-2 and TRBJ2-2 for the parts outside the CDR3, the full variable domain is GAGVSQSPSNKVTEKGKDVELRCDPISGHTALYWYRQSLGQGLEFLIYFQGNSAPDKSGLPSDRFSAERTGGSVSTLTIQRTQQEDSAVYLCASSLGHYTGELFFGEGSRLTVL.

CDR3 DNA: TGCAGCGCCCGGGACAGGGGCCTGAGGGAGCAGTACTTC. Protein sequence: CSARDRGLREQYF. The V and J genes are TRBV29-1 and TRBJ2-7, with 10 positions matching TRBD1. With 7 bases clipped from V and 7 bases from J, the junction kept 10 bases outside the gene matches. The CDR3 loop spans 13 amino acids. CDR1 SQVTM and CDR2 ANQGSEA come from the germline V gene.

This clonotype was seen repeatedly, ten times or more. The V gene is TRBV7-6, the J gene TRBJ2-1, with TRBD2 identical over 11 bases. V trimming: 3 bases; J trimming: 5 bases; junction bases outside the gene matches: 6. The CDR3 covers 16 residues. Germline CDR1 is SGHVS and CDR2 is FNYEAQ. The CDR3 here is CASSFELAGDHNEQFF. The CDR3 coding sequence is TGTGCCAGCAGCTTCGAACTAGCGGGGGACCACAATGAGCAGTTCTTC.

The chain has TRBV6-7 and TRBJ1-1, with a weak D call TRBD1 (5 bases). TRBV6-7 is noted as an ORF with a role that remains uncertain. The length of the CDR3 is 14 residues. Trimming took off 6 bases at V and 4 bases at J, with 15 bases between the two ends. The CDR3 region is CASRLNRTSTEAFF. CDR3 DNA: TGTGCCAGCAGACTGAACAGGACGAGCACTGAAGCTTTCTTT.

This clonotype was detected many times. J is TRBJ2-4 and V is TRBV3-1, with D possibly TRBD2 on 5 matching bases. The CDR3 is made up of 12 amino acids. V was pared by 1 base and J by 15 bases, with 13 bases between. Looked up from germline, CDR1 is LGHDT and CDR2 is YNNKEL (reference sequence). The CDR3 nucleotides are TGTGCCAGCAGCCAAGGAGAGGGTCCTATGTACTTC. Amino acid sequence: CASSQGEGPMYF.

This clonotype was seen a handful of times. The chain employs TRBV7-9 and TRBJ1-3; maybe TRBD1 (5 bases). The CDR3 spans 16 residues. Trimming took off 2 bases at V and 2 bases at J, with 13 bases between the two ends. Per germline, CDR1 SEHNR and CDR2 FQNEAQ (reference sequence). Here the CDR3 DNA reads TGTGCCAGCAGCTTAAGGGGAGCGGCAGCTGGAAACACCATATATTTT. Protein: CASSLRGAAAGNTIYF.

This clonotype appeared a few times. The chain is built from TRBV7-8 and TRBJ2-7, with a weak D call TRBD2 (6 bases). There are 14 residues in the CDR3. Germline V gene data show CDR1 as SGHVS and CDR2 as FQNEAQ. This chain's CDR3 is CSSSLRRGPYEQYV. CDR3 in DNA: TGTTCCAGCAGCTTAAGGCGGGGTCCCTACGAGCAGTACGTC.

This clonotype was seen more than once but under ten times. The chain couples TRBV7-2 to TRBJ2-2; weak D call: TRBD2 (5 bases). There are 16 residues in the CDR3. Germline lookup yields CDR1 SGHTA and CDR2 FQGNSA. V was pared by 2 bases and J by 6 bases, with 16 bases between. The CDR3 DNA sequence: TGTGCCAGCAGCTTATACGCCGGGCTGGAGGCCGGGGAGCTGTTTTTT. Encoded protein: CASSLYAGLEAGELFF.

V and J are TRBV6-2 or TRBV6-3 and TRBJ1-2; the D is unclear. The V and J ends lost 2 bases and 8 bases respectively, with 6 bases between them. The CDR3 spans 11 residues. Germline loops: CDR1 MNHEY, CDR2 SVGEGT. The CDR3 is CASSYPTGYTF. The CDR3 region has the DNA TGTGCCAGCAGTTACCCGACAGGCTACACCTTC.

This clonotype was detected a few times. V and J are TRBV5-1 and TRBJ1-2, with TRBD1 identical over 9 bases. Germline assignment: CDR1 SGHRS and CDR2 YFSETQ. This CDR3 region has 14 residues. The V gene end was trimmed by 3 bases and the J gene end by 4 bases; junction bases not matched to a gene: 4. The CDR3 nucleotides are TGCGCCAGCAGCTGGGTGACAGGGGGCTATGGCTACACCTTC. Translation: CASSWVTGGYGYTF.

This clonotype was counted only a few times. The chain has TRBV7-2 and TRBJ1-2; D perhaps matches TRBD1 (5 bases). Germline-derived CDR1 and CDR2 are SGHTA and FQGNSA. The CDR3 has 17 amino acids. The V end was cut by 2 bases, the J end by 6 bases, with 22 bases between. The CDR3 bases are TGTGCCAGCAGCTTATCCCGGGACTCAAGGGGCATTGATGGCTACACCTTC. Amino acid sequence: CASSLSRDSRGIDGYTF.